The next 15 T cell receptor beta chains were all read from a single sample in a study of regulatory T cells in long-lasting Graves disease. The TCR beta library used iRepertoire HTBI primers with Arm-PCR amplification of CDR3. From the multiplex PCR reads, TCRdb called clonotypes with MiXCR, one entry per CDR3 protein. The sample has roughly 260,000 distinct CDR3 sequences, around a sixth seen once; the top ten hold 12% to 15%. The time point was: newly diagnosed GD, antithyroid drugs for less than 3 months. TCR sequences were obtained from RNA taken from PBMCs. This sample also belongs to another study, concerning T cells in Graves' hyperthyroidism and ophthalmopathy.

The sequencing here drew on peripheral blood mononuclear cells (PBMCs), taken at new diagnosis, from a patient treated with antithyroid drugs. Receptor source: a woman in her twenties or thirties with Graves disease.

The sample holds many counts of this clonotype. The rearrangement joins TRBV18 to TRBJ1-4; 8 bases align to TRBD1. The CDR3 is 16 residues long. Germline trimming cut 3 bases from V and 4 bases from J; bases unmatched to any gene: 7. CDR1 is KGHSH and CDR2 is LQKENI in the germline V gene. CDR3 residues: CASSPVRGLGNEKLFF. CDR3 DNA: TGTGCCAGCTCACCCGTCAGGGGGCTTGGTAATGAAAAACTGTTTTTT.

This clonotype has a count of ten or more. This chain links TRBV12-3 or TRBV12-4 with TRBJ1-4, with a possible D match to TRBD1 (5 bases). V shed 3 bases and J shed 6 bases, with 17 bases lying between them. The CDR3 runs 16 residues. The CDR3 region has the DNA TGTGCCAGCAGTTTGTCCGGGGCTCTGGGTTATGAAAAACTGTTTTTT. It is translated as CASSLSGALGYEKLFF.

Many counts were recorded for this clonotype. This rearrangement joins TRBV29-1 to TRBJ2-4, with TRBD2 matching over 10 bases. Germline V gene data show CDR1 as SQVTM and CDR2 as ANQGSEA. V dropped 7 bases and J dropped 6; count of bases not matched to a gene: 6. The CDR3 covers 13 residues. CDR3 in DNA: TGCAGCGGATTACGGACTAGCGGAAACATTCAGTACTTC. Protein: CSGLRTSGNIQYF.

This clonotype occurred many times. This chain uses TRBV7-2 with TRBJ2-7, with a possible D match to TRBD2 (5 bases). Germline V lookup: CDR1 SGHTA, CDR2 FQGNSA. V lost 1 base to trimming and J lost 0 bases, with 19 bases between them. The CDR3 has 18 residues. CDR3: CASSLDIGVELYSYEQYF. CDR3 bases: TGTGCCAGCAGCTTAGATATCGGGGTCGAACTCTACTCCTACGAGCAGTACTTC.

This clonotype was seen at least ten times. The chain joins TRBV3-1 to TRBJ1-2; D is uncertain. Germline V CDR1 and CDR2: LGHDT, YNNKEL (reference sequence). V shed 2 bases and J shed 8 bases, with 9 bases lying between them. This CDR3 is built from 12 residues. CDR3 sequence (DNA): TGTGCCAGCAGCCAACTAAGGAGCGGCTACACCTTC. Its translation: CASSQLRSGYTF. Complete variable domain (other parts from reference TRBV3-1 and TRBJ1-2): DTAVSQTPKYLVTQMGNDKSIKCEQNLGHDTMYWYKQDSKKFLKIMFSYNNKELIINETVPNRFSPKSPDKAHLNLHINSLELGDSAVYFCASSQLRSGYTFGSGTRLTVV.

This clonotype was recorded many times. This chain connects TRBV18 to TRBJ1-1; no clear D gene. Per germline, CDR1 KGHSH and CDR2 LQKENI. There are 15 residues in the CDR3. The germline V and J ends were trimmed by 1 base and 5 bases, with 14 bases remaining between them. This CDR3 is CASSPRHGEETEAFF. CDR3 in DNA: TGTGCCAGCTCACCACGGCACGGGGAGGAAACTGAAGCTTTCTTT.

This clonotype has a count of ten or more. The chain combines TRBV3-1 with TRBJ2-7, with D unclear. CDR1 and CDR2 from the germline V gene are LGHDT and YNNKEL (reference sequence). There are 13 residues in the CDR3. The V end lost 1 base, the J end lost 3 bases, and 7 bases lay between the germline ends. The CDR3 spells CASSQGPDYEQYF. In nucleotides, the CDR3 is TGTGCCAGCAGCCAAGGACCCGACTACGAGCAGTACTTC.

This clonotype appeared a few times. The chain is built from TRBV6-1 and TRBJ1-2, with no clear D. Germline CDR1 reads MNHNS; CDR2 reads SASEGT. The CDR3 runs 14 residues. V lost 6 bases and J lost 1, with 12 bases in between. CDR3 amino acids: CASRPDGFNYGYTF. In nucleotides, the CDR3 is TGTGCCAGCAGGCCGGACGGATTTAACTATGGCTACACCTTC.

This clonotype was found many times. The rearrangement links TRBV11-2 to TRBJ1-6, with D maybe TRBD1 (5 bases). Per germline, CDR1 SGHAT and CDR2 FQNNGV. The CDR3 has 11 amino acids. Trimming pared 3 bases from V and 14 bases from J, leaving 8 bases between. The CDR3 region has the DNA TGTGCCAGCAGCTTCGGGGCAGCCCTCCACTTT. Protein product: CASSFGAALHF.

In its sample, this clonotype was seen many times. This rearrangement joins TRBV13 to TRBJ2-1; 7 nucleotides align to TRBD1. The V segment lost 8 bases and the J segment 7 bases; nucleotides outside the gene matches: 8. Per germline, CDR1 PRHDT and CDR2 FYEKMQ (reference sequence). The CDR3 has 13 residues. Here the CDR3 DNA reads TGTGCCAGCGGGAGAGGGGGCGGAAATGAGCAGTTCTTC. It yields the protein CASGRGGGNEQFF.

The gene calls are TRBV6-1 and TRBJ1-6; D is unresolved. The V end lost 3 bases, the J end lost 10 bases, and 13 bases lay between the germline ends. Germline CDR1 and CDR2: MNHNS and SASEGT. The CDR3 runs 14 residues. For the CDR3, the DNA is TGTGCCAGCAGTGAGGATGCATCGGACTCACCCCTCCACTTT. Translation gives CASSEDASDSPLHF.

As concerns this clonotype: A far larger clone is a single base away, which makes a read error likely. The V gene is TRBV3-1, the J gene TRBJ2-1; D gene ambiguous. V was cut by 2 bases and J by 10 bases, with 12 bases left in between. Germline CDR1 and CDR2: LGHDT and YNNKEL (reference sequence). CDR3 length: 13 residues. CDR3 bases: TGTGCCAGCAGCCAAACGCTAGGCTACGAGCAGTTCTTC. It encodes CASSQTLGYEQFF.

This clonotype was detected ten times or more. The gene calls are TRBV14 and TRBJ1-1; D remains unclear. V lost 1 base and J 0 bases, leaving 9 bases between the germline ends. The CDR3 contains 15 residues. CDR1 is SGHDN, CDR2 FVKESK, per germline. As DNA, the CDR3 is TGTGCCAGCAGCCAAGTGGCCGGGATGAACACTGAAGCTTTCTTT. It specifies CASSQVAGMNTEAFF. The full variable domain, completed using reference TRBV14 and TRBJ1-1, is EAGVTQFPSHSVIEKGQTVTLRCDPISGHDNLYWYRRVMGKEIKFLLHFVKESKQDESGMPNNRFLAERTGGTYSTLKVQPAELEDSGVYFCASSQVAGMNTEAFFGQGTRLTVV.

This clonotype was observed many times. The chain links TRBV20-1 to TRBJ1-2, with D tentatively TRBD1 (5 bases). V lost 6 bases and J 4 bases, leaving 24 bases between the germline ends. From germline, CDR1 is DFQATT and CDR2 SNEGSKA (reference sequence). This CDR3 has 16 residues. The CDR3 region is CSARGWGDRQIYGYTF. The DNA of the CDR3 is TGCAGTGCCCGAGGATGGGGGGACCGACAAATCTATGGCTACACCTTC.

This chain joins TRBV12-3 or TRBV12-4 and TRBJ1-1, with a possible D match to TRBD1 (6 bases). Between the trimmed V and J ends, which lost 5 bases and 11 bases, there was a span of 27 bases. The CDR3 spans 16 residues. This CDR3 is CASSPRTEPASFGAFF. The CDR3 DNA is TGTGCCAGCAGTCCCCGGACAGAGCCCGCCAGCTTCGGGGCTTTCTTT.